This T cell receptor beta chain was captured by sequencing in a study of long-term antiretroviral therapy in people with HIV. Looking at the study overall: It was about a decade after the earliest samples that the 2015 immediate-ART recommendation appeared. Overall study results and limits: Repertoire composition at all time points was dominated by clones that had expanded before ART. Controls had broader CDR3 length ranges than HIV repertoires did.

Each donor had at least one pre-ART and at least two post-ART PBMC samples. The assay used was immunoSEQ (version v3.0), run at survey level. TCRdb's table, derived via immunoSEQ multiplex PCR, lists solely in-frame clones and lacks some. Altogether 20,000 to 30,000 clones are present, roughly 90% being singletons, with the ten largest covering more than 8.5%. About this clone itself: Antigen unknown.

The TCR sequence derives from a man aged 50 to 59 with HIV. Sample: unsorted PBMCs, taken 1.8 years before starting antiretroviral therapy.

CDR3 region: CAISRGGVEAFF. In DNA form, the CDR3 reads TGTGCCATCAGTAGAGGGGGCGTGGAGGCTTTCTTT. The rearrangement uses TRBV10-3 and TRBJ1-1; 7 bases agree with TRBD1. Germline V gene lookup returns CDR1 ENHRY and CDR2 SYGVKD. The CDR3 has 12 residues. The J segment lost 11 bases and the V segment lost 5 bases, leaving 8 bases of the junction unmatched.